This T cell receptor (beta chain) came from a study of graft-versus-host responses after intestinal transplantation. This CDR3 is built from 15 residues. CDR1 is PRHDT and CDR2 is FYEKMQ in the germline V gene (reference sequence). Trimming cost V 4 bases and J 2 bases; bases outside gene matches: 4. The table came from immunoSEQ multiplex PCR; TCRdb's copy has only in-frame clones and leaves some out. This sample carries tens of thousands of clones, 90% to 95% of them seen once, and the ten largest clones take roughly 0.49%. This clone was seen only once. Its specificity is not known. This sequence was found in a human donor who received an intestinal transplant. The starting material was unstimulated CD8+ T cells sorted from spleen or lymph node cells, obtained before intestinal transplant. V is TRBV13 and J is TRBJ2-7; 11 bases agree with TRBD2. In DNA form, the CDR3 reads TGTGCCAGCAGCTCGGGACTAGCGGCAACCTACGAGCAGTACTTC. It translates to CASSSGLAATYEQYF.